Given below is one T cell receptor (beta chain) in context. This clonotype was detected many times. Its antigen is unknown. It has no much larger one-base neighbor in the sample; base qualities were not kept. Data came from an Illumina NovaSeq 6000. TCR cDNA was synthesized by 5'RACE template switching, which introduced a universal primer site and unique molecular identifiers. cDNA synthesis was primed from both the TCR alpha and TCR beta constant segments. Library amplification used two PCR steps, and the second PCR step added sample barcodes and sequencing adapters. Libraries were sequenced on Illumina HiSeq 2500 (2x100 bp) or NovaSeq (2x150 bp). Per the authors' processing: Demultiplexing of reads and collapsing into UMI consensus sequences were performed with MIGEC, and V(D)J alignment was carried out with MiXCR. Using edgeR on replicate PBMC samples, clonotypes were called vaccine-responding if FDR was below 0.01 and the log2 fold change was above 5 up to day 15. Each bulk clonotype was labeled CD4 or CD8 based on which sequenced repertoire, CD4 or CD8, contained the clonotype at higher abundance. The public reads were run again by TCRdb, first through fastp at Q25 and then through MiXCR, and only productive beta chains were kept. Each CDR3 protein appears once, grouped with its most common genes and DNA. The V and J calls here are based on TCRdb, not the publication. This sample comprises a few hundred thousand distinct CDR3 sequences, about 4% of them detected only once. Roughly 24% of the sample is in the top ten clones.

The treatment or condition label, read with the paper, signifies: live attenuated yellow fever vaccine strain. At every blood-draw timepoint, two biological replicates of bulk PBMCs were collected. A standard Ficoll-Paque protocol was used to isolate PBMCs from peripheral blood. TriZol was used to extract RNA from bulk PBMCs, from CD4 and CD8 fractions, and from dextramer-positive and dextramer-negative fractions. V trim: 5 bases; J trim: 5 bases; unmatched bases: 12. CDR1 and CDR2, per the germline V gene, are SGHTA and FQGNSA. The CDR3 covers 16 residues, taking in both the cysteine and the phenylalanine. Solely the CDR3 DNA is kept, with 48 bases framed from the first base. The data derive from a study of T cells after yellow fever vaccination (dated by TCRdb to the late 2010s). Concerning the study at large: The SMART-Seq v4 Ultra Low Input RNA kit was used to prepare libraries from fractions with low cell numbers. To track T-cell clones before and after primary and booster YFV17D yellow fever vaccination, bulk TCR alpha and beta repertoires were sequenced longitudinally. Two healthy male donors, one aged 18 to 30 and one aged 30 to 39 years, were included in the cohort. Blood samples were taken at several timepoints before and after primary and secondary immunization, and bulk PBMC replicates and cell subsets were isolated. Results and caveats for the whole study, not just this receptor: Because only a couple of donors were included in the study, the extent to which the findings can be generalized is limited. A small share of clonotypes occurred in both CD4 and CD8 compartments, likely arising from convergent recombination. After the booster, most of the clones that had expanded following primary vaccination were detected again (approximately 95% of CD4 and more than 85% of CD8), which suggests that memory was broadly maintained. The secondary T-cell response was weaker than the primary response but faster, peaking on day 5 instead of day 15. FACS-sorted repertoires could contain abundant contaminating clonotypes from the bulk population, so computational filtering was required.

Sequenced here: PBMCs, sampled 5 days after the yellow fever booster vaccination. This receptor was taken from a man in his late teens or twenties who received the YFV17D yellow fever vaccine. This chain is built from TRBV7-2 and TRBJ1-5; TRBD1 aligns with 7 central bases. The CDR3 protein: CASSPGQDRVDQPQHF. In nucleotides, the sequence is TGTGCCAGCAGCCCCGGACAAGACAGGGTGGATCAGCCCCAGCATTTT.